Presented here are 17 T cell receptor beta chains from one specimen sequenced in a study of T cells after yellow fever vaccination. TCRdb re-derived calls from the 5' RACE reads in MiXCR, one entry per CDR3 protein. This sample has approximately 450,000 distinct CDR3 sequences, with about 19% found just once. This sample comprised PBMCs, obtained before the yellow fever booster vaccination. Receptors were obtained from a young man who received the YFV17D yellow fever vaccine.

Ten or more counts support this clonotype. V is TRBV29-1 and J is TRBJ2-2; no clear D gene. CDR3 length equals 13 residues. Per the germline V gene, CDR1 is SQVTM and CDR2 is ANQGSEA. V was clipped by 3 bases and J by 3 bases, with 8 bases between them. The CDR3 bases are TGCAGCGTTGACAAACTCGACACCGGGGAGCTGTTTTTT. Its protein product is CSVDKLDTGELFF.

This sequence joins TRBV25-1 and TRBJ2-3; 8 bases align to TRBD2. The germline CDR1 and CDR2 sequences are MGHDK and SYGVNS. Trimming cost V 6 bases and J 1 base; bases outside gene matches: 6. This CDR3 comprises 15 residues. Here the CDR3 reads CASRRELAGTDTQYF. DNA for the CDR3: TGTGCCAGCAGACGTGAACTAGCGGGCACAGATACGCAGTATTTT.

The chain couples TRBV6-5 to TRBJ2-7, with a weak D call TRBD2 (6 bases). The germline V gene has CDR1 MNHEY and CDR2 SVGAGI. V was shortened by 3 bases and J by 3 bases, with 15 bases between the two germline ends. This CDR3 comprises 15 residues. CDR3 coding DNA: TGTGCCAGCAGTTATTTGCCGGTGGGGGGCTACGAGCAGTACTTC. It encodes CASSYLPVGGYEQYF.

The CDR3 DNA is TGTGCCAGCAGCTCCGGACGGATCCTAGCCAAAAACATTCAGTACTTC. As protein: CASSSGRILAKNIQYF. V is TRBV7-2 and J is TRBJ2-4, with D unresolved. The V and J ends lost 4 bases and 0 bases respectively, with 13 bases between them. Looked up from germline, CDR1 is SGHTA and CDR2 is FQGNSA. The CDR3 has 16 residues.

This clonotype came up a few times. The CDR3 here is CASSPLAGGRVEQFF. In DNA form, the CDR3 reads TGTGCCAGCAGCCCGCTCGCGGGGGGGCGCGTAGAGCAGTTCTTC. The chain couples TRBV7-3 to TRBJ2-1, with 9 bases aligning to TRBD2. CDR3 length: 15 residues. Germline CDR1 and CDR2: SGHTA and FQGTGA. After removal of 5 bases from V and 10 bases from J, the junction contained 12 bases not matched to a gene.

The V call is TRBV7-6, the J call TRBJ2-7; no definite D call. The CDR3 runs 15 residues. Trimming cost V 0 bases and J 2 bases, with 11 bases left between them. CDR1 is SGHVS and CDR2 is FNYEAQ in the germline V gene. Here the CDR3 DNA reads TGTGCCAGCAGCTTAGCCTGGGGAAATGCCTACGAGCAGTACTTC. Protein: CASSLAWGNAYEQYF.

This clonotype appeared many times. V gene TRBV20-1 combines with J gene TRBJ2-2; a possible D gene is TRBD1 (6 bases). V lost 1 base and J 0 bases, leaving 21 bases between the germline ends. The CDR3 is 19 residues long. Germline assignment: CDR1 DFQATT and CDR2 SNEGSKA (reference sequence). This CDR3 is CSARGIPLGGHANTGELFF. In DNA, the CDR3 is TGCAGTGCTAGAGGTATCCCGCTTGGGGGCCACGCGAACACCGGGGAGCTGTTTTTT.

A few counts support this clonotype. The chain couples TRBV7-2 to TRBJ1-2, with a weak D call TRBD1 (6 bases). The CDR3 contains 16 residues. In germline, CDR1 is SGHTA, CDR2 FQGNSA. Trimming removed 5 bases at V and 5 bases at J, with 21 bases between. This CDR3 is CASSVQGGAPGYGYTF. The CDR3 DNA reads TGTGCCAGCAGCGTTCAAGGGGGGGCCCCGGGGTATGGCTACACCTTC. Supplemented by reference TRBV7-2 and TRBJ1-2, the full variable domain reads GAGVSQSPSNKVTEKGKDVELRCDPISGHTALYWYRQSLGQGLEFLIYFQGNSAPDKSGLPSDRFSAERTGGSVSTLTIQRTQQEDSAVYLCASSVQGGAPGYGYTFGSGTRLTVV.

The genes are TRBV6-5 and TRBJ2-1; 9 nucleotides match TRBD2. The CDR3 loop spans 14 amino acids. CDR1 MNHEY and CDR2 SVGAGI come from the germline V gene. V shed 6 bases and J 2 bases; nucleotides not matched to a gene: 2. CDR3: CASRSGGPYNEQFF. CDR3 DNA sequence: TGTGCCAGCAGGAGCGGGGGGCCCTACAATGAGCAGTTCTTC.

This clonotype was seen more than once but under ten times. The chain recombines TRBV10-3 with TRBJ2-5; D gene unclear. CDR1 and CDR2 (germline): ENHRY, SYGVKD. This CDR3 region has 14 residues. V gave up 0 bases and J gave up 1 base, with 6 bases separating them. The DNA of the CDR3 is TGTGCCATCAGTGAGTCGAGAGCCCAAGAGACCCAGTACTTC. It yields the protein CAISESRAQETQYF.

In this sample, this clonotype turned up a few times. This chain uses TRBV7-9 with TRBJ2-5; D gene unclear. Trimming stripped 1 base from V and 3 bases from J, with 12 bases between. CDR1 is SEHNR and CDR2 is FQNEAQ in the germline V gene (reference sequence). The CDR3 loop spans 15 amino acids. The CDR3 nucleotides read TGTGCCAGCAGCTTAGTCTCCGGAGATGAAGAGACCCAGTACTTC. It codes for CASSLVSGDEETQYF.

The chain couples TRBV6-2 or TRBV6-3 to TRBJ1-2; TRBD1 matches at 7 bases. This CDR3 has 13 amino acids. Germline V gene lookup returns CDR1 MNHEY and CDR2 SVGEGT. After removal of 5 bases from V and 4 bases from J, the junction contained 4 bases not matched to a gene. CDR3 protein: CASSGTASYGYTF. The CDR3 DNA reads TGTGCCAGCAGTGGGACAGCCAGCTATGGCTACACCTTC.

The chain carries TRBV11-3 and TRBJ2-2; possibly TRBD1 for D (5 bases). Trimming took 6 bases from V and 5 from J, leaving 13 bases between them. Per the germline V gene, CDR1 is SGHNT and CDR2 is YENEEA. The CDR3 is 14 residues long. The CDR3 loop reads CASRPRGGTGELFF. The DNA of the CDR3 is TGTGCCAGCAGGCCTAGGGGCGGAACCGGGGAGCTGTTTTTT. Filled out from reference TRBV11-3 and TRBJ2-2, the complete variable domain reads EAGVVQSPRYKIIEKKQPVAFWCNPISGHNTLYWYLQNLGQGPELLIRYENEEAVDDSQLPKDRFSAERLKGVDSTLKIQPAELGDSAVYLCASRPRGGTGELFFGEGSRLTVL.

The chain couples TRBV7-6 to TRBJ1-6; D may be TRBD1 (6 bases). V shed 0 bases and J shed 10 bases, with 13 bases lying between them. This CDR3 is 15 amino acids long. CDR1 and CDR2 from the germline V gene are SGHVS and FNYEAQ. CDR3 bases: TGTGCCAGCAGCTTAGCTTTGGGGGCAGGATCACCCCTCCACTTT. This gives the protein CASSLALGAGSPLHF.

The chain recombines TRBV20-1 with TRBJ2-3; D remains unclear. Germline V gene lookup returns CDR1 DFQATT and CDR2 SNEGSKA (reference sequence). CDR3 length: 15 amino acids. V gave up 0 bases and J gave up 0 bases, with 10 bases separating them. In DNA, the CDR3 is TGCAGTGCTAGAGATTTGGCGCATAGCACAGATACGCAGTATTTT. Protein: CSARDLAHSTDTQYF.

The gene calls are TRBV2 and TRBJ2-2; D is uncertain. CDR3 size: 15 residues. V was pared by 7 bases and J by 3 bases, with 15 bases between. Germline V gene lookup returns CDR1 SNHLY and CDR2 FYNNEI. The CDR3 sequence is CASKLLTPYTGELFF. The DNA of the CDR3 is TGTGCCAGCAAACTTCTGACTCCCTACACCGGGGAGCTGTTTTTT.

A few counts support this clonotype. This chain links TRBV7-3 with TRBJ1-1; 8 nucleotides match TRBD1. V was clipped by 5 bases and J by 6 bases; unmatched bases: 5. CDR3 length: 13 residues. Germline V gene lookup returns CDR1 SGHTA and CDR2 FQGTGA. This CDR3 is CASSRTGPAEAFF. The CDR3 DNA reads TGTGCCAGCAGCCGGACAGGGCCAGCTGAAGCTTTCTTT.